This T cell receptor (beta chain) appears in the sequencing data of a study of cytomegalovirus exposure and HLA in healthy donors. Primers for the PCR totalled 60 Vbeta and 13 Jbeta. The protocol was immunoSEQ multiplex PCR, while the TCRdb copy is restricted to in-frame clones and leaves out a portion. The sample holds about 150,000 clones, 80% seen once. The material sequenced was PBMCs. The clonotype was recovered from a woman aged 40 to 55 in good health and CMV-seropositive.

The CDR3 loop reads CASSQEPERRQPQHF. CDR3 coding DNA: TGCGCCAGCAGCCAAGAACCCGAGCGGCGACAGCCCCAGCATTTT. The genes are TRBV4-1 and TRBJ1-5, with unresolved D. Germline CDR1 MGHRA, CDR2 YSYEKL. V lost 0 bases, J lost 7 bases, and 13 bases lay in between. This CDR3 comprises 15 residues.